Listed below are T cell receptor beta chains from one sample, sequenced in a study of T cell responses to AZD1222 COVID-19 vaccine. Sequencing was performed with immunoSEQ multiplex PCR; in TCRdb, only in-frame clones are kept and a portion is missing. The sample holds about 120,000 clones; about nine tenths are singletons and the top ten take 1% to 1.5%. The source was peripheral blood, collected on day 0 of AZD1222 vaccination. The receptors were gathered from an adult in good health. The CDR3 runs from the conserved cysteine through the conserved F or W. Fields, in order: clone size, J gene, D gene, V gene, CDR3 protein, CDR3 DNA. The D gene is left open where the match is weak. Clone size, where shown, is once, few, many, or a class for clones that have expanded.

abundance: NA; j_gene: TRBJ2-3; d_gene: TRBD2; v_gene: TRBV9; CDR3aa: CASSSSSGGSDTQYF; CDR3nt: TGTGCCAGCAGCTCCTCTAGCGGGGGGTCAGATACGCAGTATTTT
abundance: NA; j_gene: TRBJ1-6; d_gene: NA; v_gene: TRBV30; CDR3aa: CAWSPLPNSPLHF; CDR3nt: TGTGCCTGGAGTCCTCTCCCCAATTCACCCCTCCACTTT
abundance: once; j_gene: TRBJ2-5; d_gene: TRBD1; v_gene: TRBV4-1; CDR3aa: CASSHTWDRGPLETQYF; CDR3nt: TGCGCCAGCAGCCATACCTGGGACAGGGGGCCATTGGAGACCCAGTACTTC
abundance: NA; j_gene: TRBJ2-2; d_gene: NA; v_gene: TRBV10-2; CDR3aa: CASSEWGRLYTGELFF; CDR3nt: TGCGCCAGCAGTGAGTGGGGGCGGCTCTACACCGGGGAGCTGTTTTTT
abundance: once; j_gene: TRBJ1-2; d_gene: TRBD1; v_gene: TRBV10-3; CDR3aa: CAISEPQGANYGYTF; CDR3nt: TGTGCCATCAGTGAACCCCAGGGGGCAAACTATGGCTACACCTTC
abundance: NA; j_gene: TRBJ1-5; d_gene: NA; v_gene: TRBV4-3; CDR3aa: CASSKGLSHQPQHF; CDR3nt: TGCGCCAGCAGCAAAGGGCTCAGTCATCAGCCCCAGCATTTT
abundance: NA; j_gene: TRBJ1-5; d_gene: NA; v_gene: TRBV10-1; CDR3aa: CASSESQNQPQHF; CDR3nt: TGCGCCAGCAGTGAGAGCCAAAATCAGCCCCAGCATTTT
abundance: once; j_gene: TRBJ1-6; d_gene: NA; v_gene: TRBV5-4; CDR3aa: CASSLDRVSPLHF; CDR3nt: TGTGCCAGCAGCTTGGACAGGGTTTCACCCCTCCACTTT
abundance: NA; j_gene: TRBJ1-2; d_gene: NA; v_gene: TRBV5-1; CDR3aa: CASSIGQSLQGYTF; CDR3nt: TGCGCCAGCAGCATTGGACAGAGCCTGCAAGGCTACACCTTC
abundance: NA; j_gene: TRBJ2-3; d_gene: NA; v_gene: TRBV3-1/TRBV3-2; CDR3aa: CASSQGVPDTQYF; CDR3nt: TGTGCCAGCAGCCAAGGGGTGCCAGATACGCAGTATTTT
abundance: NA; j_gene: TRBJ2-3; d_gene: NA; v_gene: TRBV5-4; CDR3aa: CASSLGGGVRGTDTQYF; CDR3nt: TGTGCCAGCAGCCTCGGGGGTGGGGTGAGGGGCACAGATACGCAGTATTTT
abundance: NA; j_gene: TRBJ2-2; d_gene: NA; v_gene: TRBV4-2; CDR3aa: CASSQVQGGSNTGELFF; CDR3nt: TGTGCCAGCAGCCAAGTTCAGGGGGGCTCGAACACCGGGGAGCTGTTTTTT
abundance: NA; j_gene: TRBJ1-1; d_gene: NA; v_gene: TRBV5-5; CDR3aa: CASSLEQRNTEAFF; CDR3nt: TGTGCCAGCAGCTTGGAGCAGAGGAACACTGAAGCTTTCTTT
abundance: NA; j_gene: TRBJ2-5; d_gene: TRBD2; v_gene: TRBV29-1; CDR3aa: CSVSGTSGRSRETQYF; CDR3nt: TGCAGCGTATCCGGGACTAGCGGACGTTCGAGGGAGACCCAGTACTTC
abundance: NA; j_gene: TRBJ2-1; d_gene: TRBD2; v_gene: TRBV10-3; CDR3aa: CAISIGTSGAYNEQFF; CDR3nt: TGTGCCATCAGCATCGGGACTAGCGGGGCCTACAATGAGCAGTTCTTC
abundance: NA; j_gene: TRBJ1-6; d_gene: NA; v_gene: TRBV5-1; CDR3aa: CATRVRGDSPLHF; CDR3nt: TGCGCCACCCGAGTGAGGGGGGATTCACCCCTCCACTTT
abundance: NA; j_gene: TRBJ1-5; d_gene: NA; v_gene: TRBV20-1; CDR3aa: CSASRGDNQPQHF; CDR3nt: TGCAGTGCTAGTCGGGGGGACAATCAGCCCCAGCATTTT
abundance: NA; j_gene: TRBJ2-7; d_gene: NA; v_gene: TRBV19; CDR3aa: CASSPRGGEQYF; CDR3nt: TGTGCCAGTAGTCCCCGCGGCGGGGAGCAGTACTTC
abundance: NA; j_gene: TRBJ2-1; d_gene: NA; v_gene: TRBV18; CDR3aa: CASSTTATNYNEQFF; CDR3nt: TGTGCCAGCTCGACGACAGCGACAAATTACAATGAGCAGTTCTTC
abundance: NA; j_gene: TRBJ1-2; d_gene: TRBD1; v_gene: TRBV9; CDR3aa: CASSERQGQQVNYGYTF; CDR3nt: TGTGCCAGCAGCGAGAGACAGGGCCAACAAGTCAACTATGGCTACACCTTC
abundance: NA; j_gene: TRBJ1-1; d_gene: NA; v_gene: TRBV5-1; CDR3aa: CASSPDGRGRGAFF; CDR3nt: TGCGCCAGCAGCCCGGATGGCAGGGGCCGGGGAGCTTTCTTT
abundance: NA; j_gene: TRBJ1-5; d_gene: NA; v_gene: TRBV6-5; CDR3aa: CASRDSNQPQHF; CDR3nt: TGTGCCAGCAGGGACAGTAATCAGCCCCAGCATTTT
abundance: NA; j_gene: TRBJ2-5; d_gene: TRBD1; v_gene: TRBV5-1; CDR3aa: CASSPDRGETQYF; CDR3nt: TGCGCCAGCAGCCCGGACAGGGGAGAGACCCAGTACTTC
abundance: NA; j_gene: TRBJ2-7; d_gene: TRBD2; v_gene: TRBV11-3; CDR3aa: CASSFGGASYEQYF; CDR3nt: TGTGCCAGCAGCTTCGGGGGGGCTAGTTACGAGCAGTACTTC
abundance: NA; j_gene: TRBJ1-1; d_gene: NA; v_gene: TRBV12-3/TRBV12-4; CDR3aa: CASSQGRDTEAFF; CDR3nt: TGTGCCAGCAGTCAGGGGAGGGACACTGAAGCTTTCTTT
abundance: few; j_gene: TRBJ1-2; d_gene: NA; v_gene: TRBV3-1/TRBV3-2; CDR3aa: CASSHLDRAYGYTF; CDR3nt: TGTGCCAGCAGCCACCTAGACAGAGCCTATGGCTACACCTTC
abundance: NA; j_gene: TRBJ2-1; d_gene: NA; v_gene: TRBV19; CDR3aa: CASSITWQVNEQFF; CDR3nt: TGTGCCAGTAGTATAACTTGGCAGGTTAATGAGCAGTTCTTC
abundance: NA; j_gene: TRBJ2-4; d_gene: NA; v_gene: TRBV15; CDR3aa: CATSGGPSKNIQYF; CDR3nt: TGTGCCACCAGCGGAGGACCCAGCAAAAACATTCAGTACTTC
abundance: NA; j_gene: TRBJ2-1; d_gene: NA; v_gene: TRBV1; CDR3aa: CTSSQVGGDEQFF; CDR3nt: TGCACCAGCAGCCAAGTGGGAGGTGATGAGCAGTTCTTC
abundance: NA; j_gene: TRBJ2-5; d_gene: NA; v_gene: TRBV28; CDR3aa: CASSLPGTGETQYF; CDR3nt: TGTGCCAGCAGTTTACCCGGGACGGGGGAGACCCAGTACTTC
abundance: NA; j_gene: TRBJ1-1; d_gene: NA; v_gene: TRBV30; CDR3aa: CAWSVVLQMNTEAFF; CDR3nt: TGTGCCTGGAGTGTAGTTCTGCAGATGAACACTGAAGCTTTCTTT
abundance: NA; j_gene: TRBJ1-6; d_gene: TRBD1; v_gene: TRBV5-1; CDR3aa: CASSLEGQSNSPLHF; CDR3nt: TGCGCCAGCAGCTTGGAGGGACAGTCGAATTCACCCCTCCACTTT
abundance: few; j_gene: TRBJ1-1; d_gene: TRBD1; v_gene: TRBV10-2; CDR3aa: CASRRGLTEAFF; CDR3nt: TGCGCCAGCAGAAGGGGGCTAACTGAAGCTTTCTTT
abundance: NA; j_gene: TRBJ2-7; d_gene: NA; v_gene: TRBV4-3; CDR3aa: CASSQDTSHSSYEQYF; CDR3nt: TGCGCCAGCAGCCAAGATACCAGCCATTCCTCCTACGAGCAGTACTTC
abundance: NA; j_gene: TRBJ1-2; d_gene: TRBD1; v_gene: TRBV10-3; CDR3aa: CAITRQGEDYGYTF; CDR3nt: TGTGCCATCACCCGACAGGGGGAAGACTATGGCTACACCTTC
abundance: NA; j_gene: TRBJ1-1; d_gene: TRBD1; v_gene: TRBV6-5; CDR3aa: CASRTGMNTEAFF; CDR3nt: TGTGCCAGCAGGACAGGGATGAACACTGAAGCTTTCTTT
abundance: NA; j_gene: TRBJ2-7; d_gene: TRBD1; v_gene: TRBV4-1; CDR3aa: CASSQAPQGDEQYF; CDR3nt: TGCGCCAGCAGCCAAGCCCCACAGGGGGACGAGCAGTACTTC
abundance: NA; j_gene: TRBJ2-7; d_gene: NA; v_gene: TRBV7-2; CDR3aa: CASSSDPTYEQYF; CDR3nt: TGTGCCAGCAGCTCGGACCCCACCTACGAGCAGTACTTC
abundance: NA; j_gene: TRBJ1-2; d_gene: NA; v_gene: TRBV7-8; CDR3aa: CASSARDEPVQLYGYTF; CDR3nt: TGTGCCAGCAGCGCCCGGGACGAGCCTGTCCAATTATATGGCTACACCTTC
abundance: NA; j_gene: TRBJ1-1; d_gene: TRBD1; v_gene: TRBV29-1; CDR3aa: CSVSQGVTEAFF; CDR3nt: TGCAGCGTGTCCCAGGGGGTCACTGAAGCTTTCTTT
abundance: NA; j_gene: TRBJ2-1; d_gene: NA; v_gene: TRBV7-9; CDR3aa: CASSPGSDLQFF; CDR3nt: TGTGCCAGCAGCCCAGGGTCTGACTTGCAGTTCTTC
abundance: NA; j_gene: TRBJ2-7; d_gene: NA; v_gene: TRBV7-2; CDR3aa: CASSLFRGSYEQYF; CDR3nt: TGTGCCAGCAGCTTATTTAGGGGCTCCTACGAGCAGTACTTC
abundance: NA; j_gene: TRBJ1-2; d_gene: NA; v_gene: TRBV30; CDR3aa: CAWSGFVRGHFDYTF; CDR3nt: TGTGCCTGGAGTGGGTTCGTCAGGGGTCACTTCGACTACACCTTC
abundance: NA; j_gene: TRBJ1-4; d_gene: TRBD1; v_gene: TRBV9; CDR3aa: CASSVGTGGNEKLFF; CDR3nt: TGTGCCAGCAGCGTAGGGACAGGGGGGAATGAAAAACTGTTTTTT
abundance: NA; j_gene: TRBJ1-1; d_gene: NA; v_gene: TRBV2; CDR3aa: CASSGSTEAFF; CDR3nt: TGTGCCAGCAGTGGATCAACTGAAGCTTTCTTT
abundance: NA; j_gene: TRBJ1-1; d_gene: NA; v_gene: TRBV18; CDR3aa: CASSPLDIMNTEAFF; CDR3nt: TGTGCCAGCTCACCACTCGACATCATGAACACTGAAGCTTTCTTT
abundance: NA; j_gene: TRBJ1-2; d_gene: NA; v_gene: TRBV27; CDR3aa: CASKEVQSYGYTF; CDR3nt: TGTGCCAGCAAGGAAGTCCAAAGCTATGGCTACACCTTC
abundance: NA; j_gene: TRBJ1-4; d_gene: NA; v_gene: TRBV9; CDR3aa: CASSRTVSTNEKLFF; CDR3nt: TGTGCCAGCAGTAGGACAGTTTCAACTAATGAAAAACTGTTTTTT
abundance: NA; j_gene: TRBJ2-2; d_gene: NA; v_gene: TRBV2; CDR3aa: CASRRGAVRELFF; CDR3nt: TGTGCCAGCCGCCGGGGCGCTGTTAGGGAGCTGTTTTTT
abundance: NA; j_gene: TRBJ2-5; d_gene: TRBD2; v_gene: TRBV10-3; CDR3aa: CAIGWASGGSQETQYF; CDR3nt: TGTGCCATCGGGTGGGCTAGCGGGGGTTCCCAAGAGACCCAGTACTTC
abundance: once; j_gene: TRBJ1-4; d_gene: NA; v_gene: TRBV6-1; CDR3aa: CASSGRRGLATFSNEKLFF; CDR3nt: TGTGCCAGCAGTGGGCGGAGGGGACTCGCCACCTTCTCCAATGAAAAACTGTTTTTT
abundance: NA; j_gene: TRBJ2-5; d_gene: NA; v_gene: TRBV12-3/TRBV12-4; CDR3aa: CASSYSGFETQYF; CDR3nt: TGTGCCAGCAGCTACTCGGGTTTTGAGACCCAGTACTTC
abundance: NA; j_gene: TRBJ2-2; d_gene: NA; v_gene: TRBV19; CDR3aa: CASSPGTFNTGELFF; CDR3nt: TGTGCCAGTAGTCCGGGGACTTTTAACACCGGGGAGCTGTTTTTT
abundance: NA; j_gene: TRBJ2-6; d_gene: NA; v_gene: TRBV5-1; CDR3aa: CASSLGSSGANVLTF; CDR3nt: TGCGCCAGCAGCTTGGGAAGCTCTGGGGCCAACGTCCTGACTTTC
abundance: NA; j_gene: TRBJ2-3; d_gene: NA; v_gene: TRBV6-5; CDR3aa: CASSFGQTSTDTQYF; CDR3nt: TGTGCCAGCAGTTTCGGACAGACTAGCACAGATACGCAGTATTTT
abundance: once; j_gene: TRBJ1-3; d_gene: NA; v_gene: TRBV7-8; CDR3aa: CASSLGRTVRRGNTIYF; CDR3nt: TGTGCCAGCAGCTTAGGGAGGACAGTCAGGAGGGGAAACACCATATATTTT
abundance: once; j_gene: TRBJ2-3; d_gene: NA; v_gene: TRBV11-2; CDR3aa: CASSPRRPTDTQYF; CDR3nt: TGTGCCAGCAGCCCCCGCCGTCCTACAGATACGCAGTATTTT
abundance: NA; j_gene: TRBJ2-1; d_gene: TRBD2; v_gene: TRBV9; CDR3aa: CASSQSKTSGGPGEQFF; CDR3nt: TGTGCCAGCAGCCAATCGAAGACTAGCGGGGGCCCCGGAGAGCAGTTCTTC
abundance: NA; j_gene: TRBJ1-1; d_gene: NA; v_gene: TRBV25-1; CDR3aa: CASSENKGAFF; CDR3nt: TGTGCCAGCAGTGAAAACAAGGGAGCTTTCTTT